This T cell receptor beta chain originates from a study of OX40 agonist ivuxolimab in advanced cancers. At the level of the whole study: Ivuxolimab, which targeted the costimulatory receptor OX40 (CD134), was an agonistic, fully human IgG2 monoclonal antibody. Three dose-escalation patients achieved partial responses, one with hepatocellular carcinoma and two with cutaneous melanoma. Among the 52 dose-escalation patients, around 20 had hepatocellular carcinoma, around 15 melanoma, 9 renal cell carcinoma and 9 head and neck cancer. Peripheral TCRbeta sequencing aimed to test whether ivuxolimab altered TCR sequence diversity and caused clonal T-cell expansion. The paper covers the monotherapy dose-escalation part of the phase I ivuxolimab trial, which included N of about 50 patients. The dose-escalation cohort was over 70% male with a mean age of about 58 years, ranging from 23 to 79. Prior anti-PD-1, anti-PD-L1 or anti-CTLA-4 therapy was permitted, and checkpoint inhibitors had been received by 30% to 40% of dose-escalation patients. Intravenous ivuxolimab was administered to patients every 2 weeks at six dose levels: 0.01, 0.1, 0.3, 1.5, 3 and 10 mg/kg. Beyond this particular receptor, the publication reports: At doses of 0.1 to 3.0 mg/kg, clonal expansion of both CD4+ and CD8+ T cells in blood was seen between baseline and week 6. The antigen specificity of the peripheral T cells that underwent clonal expansion was not determined. After ivuxolimab, more expanded clones were found on average in CD8+ T cells than in CD4+ T cells. In the 0.1-3.0 mg/kg groups, partial responders had among the lowest normalized peripheral clonal expansion, particularly in CD8+ T cells. Low levels of normalized T-cell clonal expansion were also seen in some nonresponding patients.

Genomic DNA was isolated from the sorted cells so that the TCRbeta CDR3 region could be sequenced. The immunoSEQ Assay was used to sequence the TCRbeta CDR3 regions. Here the immuneACCESS table is served through TCRdb, limited to in-frame sequences with V and J called. Missing clones are a known gap in these copies; in checked studies unresolved V genes cover under half, and the rest lacks a known reason. Counted in this sample were some 25,000 clones; roughly 79% of them appeared once. Of the sample, 2% to 2.5% falls within the top ten clones. Patients with autoimmune disease history or receiving systemic immunosuppression were excluded from the trial. Peripheral blood for TCR sequencing was drawn from every dose cohort at baseline, at cycle 4 day 1 and at cycle 7 day 1. Samples were obtained from an open-label, multicenter, first-in-human phase I dose-escalation trial of ivuxolimab. Adults with locally advanced or metastatic head and neck squamous cell, hepatocellular, melanoma or renal cell carcinoma were enrolled in the trial. Before TCR sequencing, CD4+ and CD8+ T cells were separately sorted from peripheral blood.

As regards this clone: The antigen this receptor binds is unknown. Nothing much larger sits one base from this clone, and base qualities are not available.

CDR1 LGHNA and CDR2 YSLEER were looked up in the germline V gene. From cysteine to phenylalanine, the CDR3 is 16 amino acids long. Kept here is only the CDR3 DNA, which spans 48 bases and is read in frame from base 1. The junction shows trimming of 0 bases on V and 4 bases on J, plus 15 bases between the germline ends. Recombination joined TRBV4-3 with TRBJ1-1; confidence is insufficient to name the D gene. Sequenced material: CD4+ or CD8+ T cells sorted from blood, taken in a trial of the OX40 agonist ivuxolimab. This clonotype was obtained from an adult with an advanced solid tumor such as melanoma, head and neck, liver or kidney cancer. The CDR3 is CASSQDASSRGTEAFF. The nucleotide sequence is TGCGCCAGCAGCCAAGATGCAAGTTCCCGGGGCACTGAAGCTTTCTTT.